This section outlines one TCR beta chain sequence together with its context. What this receptor recognizes is not known. Per-base quality was not reported, and no clone a single base away is much larger than it. Deletion took 2 bases off V and 4 bases off J, with a span of 18 bases between the germline ends. Reading from cysteine to phenylalanine, the CDR3 counts 18 amino acids. Only the CDR3 portion is preserved as DNA: 54 bases, with reading frame beginning at the first base. As encoded in the germline V gene, CDR1 is SGHAT while CDR2 is FQNNGV. The entire isolated RNA was reverse transcribed using the High Capacity cDNA Reverse Transcription Kit, and thus expressed TCRB transcripts were sequenced. Naive, central memory and regulatory T cell samples underwent deep immunoSEQ sequencing, averaging roughly 3.3 million total reads per sample. After sorted cells were lysed in RLT buffer, RNA was extracted with DNase-treated RNeasy Micro or Mini kits, with the choice depending on cell number. Each cell subset was processed on its own to prevent cross-contamination, while patient and healthy donor samples were processed together. Using the immunoSEQ multiplex PCR, TCRB sequences were amplified from cDNA into 87-bp fragments spanning the CDR3 region. Sequencing of the amplicons was performed on the Illumina HiSeq platform. The authors' analysis ran thus. Synthetic template baselines were used to correct PCR bias computationally, reads within Hamming distance 2 were collapsed, and singletons that could not be merged were discarded. Reads were aligned against IMGT to assign V, D and J genes, CDR3 length and insertions or deletions at six rearrangement sites. Clonotype counts were normalized to sorted cell number within each subset before computing true diversity and Gini coefficients with the tcR R package. Repertoire sharing was quantified using the overlap coefficient calculated on TCRB nucleotide sequences. Out-of-frame TCRB sequences from naive cells were analyzed to stand in for the pre-selection repertoire. Held by TCRdb, this immuneACCESS table contains in-frame sequences only and omits some clones. Under half of the omission traces to an unresolved V gene where checked; the cause of the rest is unknown. V and J calls and clone size follow that table, whereas D and trimming were derived from the DNA. This sample holds 500,000 to 650,000 clones; 9.5% to 15% were observed only once. Of the sample, 0.09% to 0.15% is held by the ten largest clones.

From each donor, a single peripheral blood sample of 100 to 150 mL on average was drawn into heparinised tubes. Using a panel that included CD45RO, CCR7, CD25, CD127, CD95 and CD27, naive, central memory, regulatory and stem cell-like memory CD4+ T cells were sorted on a BD FACSAria II. All sorted populations exceeded 95% purity. Right away, PBMCs were isolated by Lymphoprep density gradient centrifugation and were stained directly, with no culture step. Samples were stained and sorted in pairs, with one healthy donor and one patient per experiment, so that batch effects were minimized. This entry is derived from a study of beta chain features in type 1 diabetes (dated by TCRdb to between 2018 and 2020). Broadly, across the study: Mean age, gender distribution, total cell number and subset yield did not differ between patients and healthy donors. Regulatory and stem cell-like memory subsets were obtained from only 8 patients and about eight healthy donors, while naive and central memory subsets were obtained from all 30 or so donors. The study compared TCRB repertoires of sorted circulating CD4+ T cell subsets between recently diagnosed type 1 diabetes patients and matched healthy donors. Across all samples, around 99 million sorted cells were examined, and cell number per subset correlated strongly with RNA yield. Findings and caveats that apply to the study as a whole: Naive, central memory and regulatory TCRB repertoires appeared more similar among patients than among healthy donors. Because cDNA was sequenced instead of genomic DNA, activated cells with high expression could be over-represented, although the groups did not differ in activation or CD3 levels. Patients with type 1 diabetes made fewer insertions and deleted more nucleotides at VDJ recombination sites, implying thymic rearrangement abnormalities. A moderate but significant shortening of TCRB CDR3 length was observed in type 1 diabetes patients in all four CD4+ subsets. Shorter templates might be favored by PCR, yet because patient and control samples were amplified and corrected together, any such skew would affect both groups equally. Only small numbers of individuals were included in the HLA sub-analyses, which left unresolved whether HLA type had any influence on TCRB rearrangement.

The material sequenced was naive CD4+ T cells from blood. In light of the paper, this sample's cell subset or site label describes: true naive CD4+ T cells. The sequence is built from TRBV11-2 and TRBJ1-6; the D gene is perhaps TRBD1, on 5 matching bases. The sequence was collected from a man aged 25 to 40 with type 1 diabetes. The CDR3 region has the sequence CASSLRVMAGRYNSPLHF. The sequenced DNA is TGTGCCAGCAGCTTACGAGTAATGGCAGGGCGGTATAATTCACCCCTCCACTTT.